This T cell receptor (beta chain) was profiled in a study of human CD8 memory T cell subsets. Whole-study results and caveats: Stem-like memory and precursor exhausted T cell repertoires showed minimal mutual overlap.

Libraries targeted TCR beta using 5' RACE with UMIs. TCRdb re-called the 5' RACE reads and catalogs CDR3 proteins one per entry, DNA excluded. The specimen's table records about 9,300 distinct CDR3 sequences. Total CD8+ T cells were enriched by negative magnetic separation. To note about this clonotype: Its target is unknown.

The germline CDR1 and CDR2 sequences are SNHLY and FYNNEI. The CDR3 sequence is 15 residues long. The chain couples TRBV2 to TRBJ1-5; as DNA is missing, the TRBD1 call by TCRdb cannot be tested. The specimen sequenced was CD8+ T cells from PBMCs. This clonotype originated in a human donor in good health. This CDR3 reads CASVPTGDSNQPQHF.